A single sample is the source of the 27 T cell receptor beta chains below, sequenced in a study of CD8 T cells in ankylosing spondylitis. One entry per CDR3 protein, called by TCRdb with MiXCR from the 5' RACE reads. Of 250,000 or so distinct CDR3 sequences listed, 20% to 30% were seen once; the top ten hold roughly 0.6%. The sequenced sample consisted of blood, either unsorted or a sorted T cell fraction (not recorded which). The source is a male donor with ankylosing spondylitis or in good health (not recorded which).

CDR3 nucleotide sequence: TGTGCCAGCAGCTTGGGCAGGGTAGGCACAGATACGCAGTATTTT. Translated: CASSLGRVGTDTQYF. The V gene is TRBV5-5, the J gene TRBJ2-3; possible D gene TRBD1, 5 bases. CDR1 SGHKS and CDR2 YYEKEE come from the germline V gene (reference sequence). The V end lost 0 bases, the J end lost 1 base, and 9 bases lay between the germline ends. The CDR3 spans 15 residues.

The sample holds a few counts of this clonotype. This sequence joins TRBV12-3 or TRBV12-4 and TRBJ2-3; 12 bases map to TRBD2. This CDR3 contains 14 residues. V lost 9 bases and J lost 1; bases outside the gene matches: 2. This chain's CDR3 is CASRLAGGTDTQYF. CDR3 bases: TGTGCCAGTAGACTAGCGGGGGGCACAGATACGCAGTATTTT.

J is TRBJ2-4 and V is TRBV4-1; maybe TRBD1 (6 bases). Trimming cost V 3 bases and J 0 bases, with 15 bases left between them. CDR3 length: 17 residues. Germline V lookup: CDR1 MGHRA, CDR2 YSYEKL. This CDR3 is CASSQPTGTLAKNIQYF. In DNA, the CDR3 is TGCGCCAGCAGCCAGCCGACAGGCACGCTAGCCAAAAACATTCAGTACTTC.

This clonotype was picked up many times. This chain joins TRBV5-1 and TRBJ2-3; 7 bases map to TRBD1. Losses at the gene ends were 6 bases for V and 0 bases for J; bases not matched to a gene: 1. Germline values: CDR1 SGHRS, CDR2 YFSETQ. This CDR3 has 13 amino acids. The CDR3 is CASKGASTDTQYF. The CDR3 coding sequence is TGCGCCAGCAAGGGGGCGAGCACAGATACGCAGTATTTT.

This clonotype came up many times. This chain joins TRBV28 and TRBJ1-1, with D hard to call. Per the germline V gene, CDR1 is MDHEN and CDR2 is SYDVKM. This CDR3 has 13 amino acids. V was shortened by 4 bases and J by 1 base, with 7 bases between the two germline ends. The CDR3 DNA reads TGTGCCAGCAGTTCCCGTAGGAACACTGAAGCTTTCTTT. It encodes CASSSRRNTEAFF.

Only a few counts were recorded for this clonotype. This chain uses TRBV20-1 with TRBJ2-7, with 9 bases fitting TRBD2. There are 15 residues in the CDR3. The J segment lost 4 bases and the V segment lost 3 bases, leaving 10 bases of the junction unmatched. The germline V gene has CDR1 DFQATT and CDR2 SNEGSKA (reference sequence). The CDR3 here is CSASVGGGASYEQYF. CDR3 DNA: TGCAGTGCTAGTGTCGGCGGGGGGGCCTCATACGAGCAGTACTTC.

The DNA for the CDR3 is TGCAGTGCTGGAACGACAGGGCGGGCAGATACGCAGTATTTT. Protein product: CSAGTTGRADTQYF. The gene calls are TRBV20-1 and TRBJ2-3; 7 bases are shared with TRBD1. Trimming at V came to 5 bases and at J to 4 bases, leaving 9 bases not matched to a gene. Germline lookup yields CDR1 DFQATT and CDR2 SNEGSKA (reference sequence). The CDR3 covers 14 residues.

This clonotype was detected only a few times. A much larger clone differs by one base, so this may be a read error. The chain combines TRBV2 with TRBJ1-5; D is uncertain. V lost 3 bases to trimming and J lost 0 bases, with 6 bases between them. Germline-derived CDR1 and CDR2 are SNHLY and FYNNEI. The CDR3 totals 14 residues. The CDR3, as DNA: TGTGCCAGCAGTGACAGCTATAGCAATCAGCCCCAGCATTTT. This encodes CASSDSYSNQPQHF.

V is TRBV20-1 and J is TRBJ2-2, with unresolved D. This CDR3 region has 14 residues. V dropped 8 bases and J dropped 0 bases, with 13 bases sitting between them. Germline loops: CDR1 DFQATT, CDR2 SNEGSKA (reference sequence). The CDR3 sequence: CSSYSTANTGELFF. The CDR3 DNA reads TGCAGTTCATACTCAACAGCGAACACCGGGGAGCTGTTTTTT.

The chain combines TRBV20-1 with TRBJ2-5; 9 bases fit TRBD1. This CDR3 region has 15 residues. Germline V gene sequence: CDR1 DFQATT, CDR2 SNEGSKA (reference sequence). V was clipped by 5 bases and J by 2 bases; unmatched bases: 9. The CDR3 here is CSASSGTGRQETQYF. The CDR3 nucleotides read TGCAGTGCTTCCTCCGGGACAGGGAGGCAAGAGACCCAGTACTTC.

This clonotype was found many times. The chain is built from TRBV12-5 and TRBJ1-2, with D perhaps matching TRBD1 (5 bases). V was cut by 4 bases and J by 3 bases, with 9 bases left in between. CDR1 is LGHNT and CDR2 is FRNRAP in the germline V gene. This CDR3 is built from 13 residues. The CDR3 protein is CASGSDSHYGYTF. The CDR3 coding sequence is TGTGCTAGTGGTTCCGACAGCCACTATGGCTACACCTTC.

The chain has TRBV12-3 or TRBV12-4 and TRBJ2-3; 7 nucleotides agree with TRBD1. Trimming cost V 5 bases and J 1 base; bases outside gene matches: 6. The CDR3 has 15 amino acids. The DNA for the CDR3 is TGTGCCAGCAGTAGGGATACAGGGGGCACAGATACGCAGTATTTT. It encodes CASSRDTGGTDTQYF.

Only a few counts were recorded for this clonotype. The chain recombines TRBV7-2 with TRBJ2-7; 9 bases are a match to TRBD2. The germline CDR1 and CDR2 sequences are SGHTA and FQGNSA. The CDR3 contains 14 residues. V lost 8 bases and J lost 5; bases outside the gene matches: 10. CDR3 residues: CASGRRGGLNEQYF. The CDR3 nucleotides read TGTGCCAGCGGGAGGCGGGGGGGCCTTAACGAGCAGTACTTC.

The chain joins TRBV11-3 to TRBJ2-1, with 16 bases that match TRBD2. The CDR3 is 21 residues long. Germline values: CDR1 SGHNT, CDR2 YENEEA. The V gene end was trimmed by 5 bases and the J gene end by 4 bases; junction bases not matched to a gene: 17. The CDR3 spells CASSQSYGGLAGGPTYNEQFF. In DNA form, the CDR3 reads TGTGCCAGCAGCCAATCTTACGGGGGACTAGCGGGGGGGCCAACTTACAATGAGCAGTTCTTC.

In its sample, this clonotype was seen many times. The chain uses TRBV12-3 or TRBV12-4 and TRBJ2-1; possibly TRBD1 for D (5 bases). The CDR3 has 15 residues. Trimming removed 4 bases from V and 3 bases from J, with 13 bases in between. CDR3 nucleotide sequence: TGTGCCAGCAGTTCAGGGCAATTAGTCTACAATGAGCAGTTCTTC. This encodes CASSSGQLVYNEQFF.

In its sample, this clonotype was seen many times. The chain combines TRBV10-2 with TRBJ2-2; no firm D call. CDR1 is WSHSY and CDR2 is SAAADI in the germline V gene. V was shortened by 6 bases and J by 0 bases, with 11 bases between the two germline ends. The CDR3 totals 15 residues. The CDR3 loop reads CASSRSGTNTGELFF. CDR3 nucleotide sequence: TGCGCCAGCAGCCGGAGTGGGACGAACACCGGGGAGCTGTTTTTT.

The rearrangement links TRBV20-1 to TRBJ1-6; D possibly corresponds to TRBD1 (5 bases). The CDR3 consists of 15 residues. Germline V gene lookup returns CDR1 DFQATT and CDR2 SNEGSKA (reference sequence). V gave up 3 bases and J gave up 5 bases, with 14 bases separating them. The CDR3 DNA sequence: TGCAGTGCTAGGCCCGGGGGGTTTAATAATTCACCCCTCCACTTT. Amino acids: CSARPGGFNNSPLHF.

The sample holds many counts of this clonotype. The gene calls are TRBV29-1 and TRBJ2-1, with D hard to call. V was shortened by 4 bases and J by 4 bases, with 8 bases between the two germline ends. In germline, CDR1 is SQVTM, CDR2 ANQGSEA. The CDR3 has 12 amino acids. CDR3 in amino acids: CSVGTGYNEQFF. CDR3 DNA: TGCAGCGTTGGGACGGGTTACAATGAGCAGTTCTTC.

This clonotype was seen repeatedly, ten times or more. The rearrangement links TRBV10-3 to TRBJ2-3, with a possible D match to TRBD1 (5 bases). Trimming took 6 bases from V and 2 from J, leaving 6 bases between them. CDR3 length equals 12 residues. The germline V gene has CDR1 ENHRY and CDR2 SYGVKD. The CDR3 region has the DNA TGTGCCATCAGGGACAACACAGATACGCAGTATTTT. Translated: CAIRDNTDTQYF.

This clonotype was picked up many times. This chain uses TRBV2 with TRBJ2-5; 12 bases agree with TRBD2. CDR1 and CDR2 from the germline V gene are SNHLY and FYNNEI. The V segment lost 6 bases and the J segment 2 bases; nucleotides outside the gene matches: 7. The CDR3 covers 16 residues. The CDR3 DNA reads as TGTGCCAGCAGCTTCGGACTAGCGGGGAATCAAGAGACCCAGTACTTC. Translated, it gives CASSFGLAGNQETQYF.

In its sample, this clonotype was seen many times. This chain links TRBV20-1 with TRBJ1-5, with D perhaps TRBD1 (5 bases). The germline CDR1 and CDR2 sequences are DFQATT and SNEGSKA (reference sequence). The CDR3 totals 15 residues. Trimming stripped 6 bases from V and 1 base from J, with 16 bases between. The CDR3 loop reads CSAPTRGISNQPQHF. The DNA of the CDR3 is TGCAGTGCCCCGACTAGGGGCATAAGCAATCAGCCCCAGCATTTT.

The genes are TRBV2 and TRBJ2-5; 11 bases match TRBD2. V lost 6 bases to trimming and J lost 2 bases; unmatched junction nucleotides: 5. The CDR3 totals 15 residues. Germline V gives CDR1 SNHLY, CDR2 FYNNEI. The CDR3 sequence is CASSLRTSGQETQYF. DNA for the CDR3: TGTGCCAGCAGCCTCAGGACTAGCGGGCAAGAGACCCAGTACTTC.

This clonotype has ten or more counts. The chain carries TRBV7-9 and TRBJ2-3; 8 bases are shared with TRBD1. The CDR3 consists of 16 residues. CDR1 and CDR2 (germline): SEHNR, FQNEAQ (reference sequence). The J segment lost 5 bases and the V segment lost 2 bases, leaving 9 bases of the junction unmatched. CDR3 amino acids: CASSLRQGAGEDTQYF. The CDR3 coding sequence is TGTGCCAGCAGCTTACGGCAGGGGGCAGGTGAAGATACGCAGTATTTT.

There are many counts of this clonotype. This chain connects TRBV7-2 to TRBJ2-3; D ambiguous. Germline V gene lookup returns CDR1 SGHTA and CDR2 FQGNSA. V lost 4 bases and J 3 bases, leaving 2 bases between the germline ends. The CDR3 covers 11 residues. The CDR3 nucleotides are TGTGCCAGCAGCTGGACAGATACGCAGTATTTT. Translation: CASSWTDTQYF.

In its sample, this clonotype was seen many times. V usage is TRBV29-1 and J usage is TRBJ1-2, with D unresolved. This CDR3 region has 12 residues. CDR1 SQVTM and CDR2 ANQGSEA come from the germline V gene. Deletions cut 4 bases from V and 2 bases from J, with 8 bases between. DNA for the CDR3: TGCAGCGTTGTACATTTCAACTATGGCTACACCTTC. Its translation is CSVVHFNYGYTF. Based on the CDR3 plus reference TRBV29-1 and TRBJ1-2, the full variable domain is SAVISQKPSRDICQRGTSLTIQCQVDSQVTMMFWYRQQPGQSLTLIATANQGSEATYESGFVIDKFPISRPNLTFSTLTVSNMSPEDSSIYLCSVVHFNYGYTFGSGTRLTVV.

This clonotype has just a few counts. The chain joins TRBV5-4 to TRBJ2-5, with a possible D match to TRBD1 (6 bases). The CDR3 extends over 15 amino acids. Per germline, CDR1 SGHNT and CDR2 YYREEE (reference sequence). Trimming cost V 0 bases and J 2 bases, with 11 bases left between them. Here the CDR3 DNA reads TGTGCCAGCAGCTTGGATCCCAGGGGACAAGAGACCCAGTACTTC. This translates into CASSLDPRGQETQYF.

This clonotype was counted at least ten times. V usage is TRBV28 and J usage is TRBJ1-3; D ambiguous. The CDR3 is made up of 12 amino acids. The germline V gene has CDR1 MDHEN and CDR2 SYDVKM. V lost 6 bases and J lost 4, with 7 bases in between. This CDR3 reads CASRGSGNTIYF. CDR3 coding DNA: TGTGCCAGCAGGGGGTCAGGAAACACCATATATTTT.